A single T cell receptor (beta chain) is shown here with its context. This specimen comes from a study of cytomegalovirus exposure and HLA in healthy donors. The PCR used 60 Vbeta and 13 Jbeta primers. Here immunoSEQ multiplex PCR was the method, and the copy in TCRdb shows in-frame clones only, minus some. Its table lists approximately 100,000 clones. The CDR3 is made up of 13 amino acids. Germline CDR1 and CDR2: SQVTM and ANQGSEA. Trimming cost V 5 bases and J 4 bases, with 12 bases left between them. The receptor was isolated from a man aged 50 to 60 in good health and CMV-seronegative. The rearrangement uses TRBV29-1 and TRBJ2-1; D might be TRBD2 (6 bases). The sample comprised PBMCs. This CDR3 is CSVRGTLYNEQFF. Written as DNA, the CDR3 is TGCAGCGTTCGAGGGACTTTATACAATGAGCAGTTCTTC.